This TCR beta chain was documented in a study of blood T cells in healthy people across ages. Findings and caveats of the study: While age rose, TCR beta diversity per million T cells dropped in a roughly linear way.

Trimming removed 4 bases from V and 2 bases from J, with 18 bases in between. Germline CDR1 DFQATT, CDR2 SNEGSKA (reference sequence). The CDR3 consists of 16 residues. There are a few counts of this clonotype. The antigen is unknown. Alongside a J-beta primer mix, a sample-barcoded 5' primer served in a second PCR lasting about 7 to 12 cycles. TCRdb fed the 5' RACE reads into MiXCR, producing one record per CDR3 protein. The table records 920,000 or so distinct CDR3 sequences, 40% to 50% of them present only once. The receptor comes from a woman aged 55-69 years in good health. The material sequenced was blood. V usage is TRBV20-1 and J usage is TRBJ2-1; D perhaps matches TRBD2 (6 bases). The DNA for the CDR3 is TGCAGTGCTACCGGGTCCGGGAGAAGGGCCTACAATGAGCAGTTCTTC. Translation gives CSATGSGRRAYNEQFF.